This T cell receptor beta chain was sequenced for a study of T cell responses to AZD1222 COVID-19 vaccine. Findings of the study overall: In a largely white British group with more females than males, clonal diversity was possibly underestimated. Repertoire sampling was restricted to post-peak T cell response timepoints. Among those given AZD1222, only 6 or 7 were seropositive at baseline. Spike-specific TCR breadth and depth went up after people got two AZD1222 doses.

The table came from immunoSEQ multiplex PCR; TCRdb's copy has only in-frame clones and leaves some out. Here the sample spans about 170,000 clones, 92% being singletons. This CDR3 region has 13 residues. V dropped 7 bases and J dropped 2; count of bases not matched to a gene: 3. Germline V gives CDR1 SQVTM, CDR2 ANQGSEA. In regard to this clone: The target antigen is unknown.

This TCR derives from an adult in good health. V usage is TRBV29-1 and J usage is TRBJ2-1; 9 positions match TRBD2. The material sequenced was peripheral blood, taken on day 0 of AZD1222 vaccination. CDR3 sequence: CSAEREAYNEQFF. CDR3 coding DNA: TGCAGCGCTGAGCGGGAGGCCTACAATGAGCAGTTCTTC.